The clone carrying this T cell receptor (beta chain) has ten or more counts. What it recognizes is unknown. A process of 5'RACE template switching, which added a universal primer site and UMIs, was used to make TCR cDNA. TCRdb reprocessed the 5' RACE reads via MiXCR and lists one record per CDR3 protein. This table has hundreds of thousands of distinct CDR3 sequences, over 9% appearing once. The sample originates from a study of T cells after yellow fever vaccination. Study outcomes and limitations: After the booster, around 95% of CD4 and 88% of CD8 primary-response clones were re-detected. One caveat is that FACS-sorted repertoires could contain abundant clonotypes contaminating from the bulk population.

This TCR was recovered from a man under 40 who received the YFV17D yellow fever vaccine. Sequenced here: PBMCs, sampled on the day of the yellow fever booster vaccination.

The DNA of the CDR3 is TGTGCCACCCAAAAGAGACTAGCGGGAGATGAGCAGTTCTTC. This translates into CATQKRLAGDEQFF. This chain joins TRBV6-5 and TRBJ2-1, with 12 bases matching TRBD2. The germline CDR1 and CDR2 sequences are MNHEY and SVGAGI. The CDR3 runs 14 residues. With 10 bases clipped from V and 8 bases from J, the junction kept 9 bases outside the gene matches.